This T cell receptor (beta chain) was sequenced during a study of OX40 agonist ivuxolimab in advanced cancers. Background on the study: Patients got intravenous ivuxolimab at 0.01 to 10 mg/kg every 2 weeks.

Profiling relied on immunoSEQ multiplex PCR, and the TCRdb table lists in-frame clones only, not all of them. The sample shows more than 55,000 clones, less than 85% of them seen only once. This clone was recorded a few times. The V and J ends lost 5 bases and 0 bases respectively, with 5 bases between them. There are 14 residues in the CDR3. The germline CDR1 and CDR2 sequences are LNHDA and SQIVND (reference sequence). Sample: CD4+ or CD8+ T cells sorted from blood, taken in a trial of the OX40 agonist ivuxolimab. This clonotype was sampled from an adult with an advanced solid tumor such as melanoma, head and neck, liver or kidney cancer. The V and J genes are TRBV19 and TRBJ2-6; D gene ambiguous. CDR3 protein: CASSEFSGANVLTF. The CDR3 DNA reads as TGTGCCAGTAGTGAGTTCTCTGGGGCCAACGTCCTGACTTTC. The entire variable domain, with the rest obtained from reference TRBV19 and TRBJ2-6, is as follows: DGGITQSPKYLFRKEGQNVTLSCEQNLNHDAMYWYRQDPGQGLRLIYYSQIVNDFQKGDIAEGYSVSREKKESFPLTVTSAQKNPTAFYLCASSEFSGANVLTFGAGSRLTVL.